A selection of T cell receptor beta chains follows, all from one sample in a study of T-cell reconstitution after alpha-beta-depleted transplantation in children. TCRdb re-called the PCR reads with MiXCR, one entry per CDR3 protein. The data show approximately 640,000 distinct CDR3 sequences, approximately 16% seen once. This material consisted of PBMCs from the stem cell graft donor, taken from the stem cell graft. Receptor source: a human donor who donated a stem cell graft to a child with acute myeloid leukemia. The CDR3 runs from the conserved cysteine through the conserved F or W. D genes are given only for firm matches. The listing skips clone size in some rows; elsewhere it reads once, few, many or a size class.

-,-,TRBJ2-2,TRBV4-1,CASSQDRQAASGELFF,TGCGCCAGCAGCCAAGATCGGCAGGCGGCGTCCGGGGAGCTGTTTTTT
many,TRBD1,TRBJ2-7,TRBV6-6,CASSWTGGGEQYF,TGTGCCAGCAGTTGGACAGGGGGCGGCGAGCAGTACTTC
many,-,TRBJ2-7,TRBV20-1,CSARIPGTYEQYF,TGCAGTGCTAGAATACCCGGTACCTACGAGCAGTACTTC
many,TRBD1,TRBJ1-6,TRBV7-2,CASSLEGQESPLHF,TGTGCCAGCAGCTTAGAGGGACAGGAGTCACCCCTCCACTTT
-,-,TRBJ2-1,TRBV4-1,CASSQEGDTSSYNEQFF,TGCGCCAGCAGCCAAGAAGGAGACACGAGCTCCTACAATGAGCAGTTCTTC
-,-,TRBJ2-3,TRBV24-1,CATSATTLTESTDTQYF,TGTGCCACCAGTGCGACTACGTTGACAGAGAGCACAGATACGCAGTATTTT
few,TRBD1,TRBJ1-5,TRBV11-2,CASSLGTGGYQPQHF,TGTGCCAGCAGCTTGGGGACAGGGGGCTATCAGCCCCAGCATTTT
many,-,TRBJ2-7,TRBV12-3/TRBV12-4,CASRRSGVRSYEQYF,TGTGCCAGCAGACGTTCAGGGGTAAGGTCTTACGAGCAGTACTTC
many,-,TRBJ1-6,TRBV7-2,CASSPRGRGADSPLHF,TGTGCCAGCAGCCCAAGGGGGAGAGGGGCCGATTCACCCCTCCACTTT
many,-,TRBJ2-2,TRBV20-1,CSARDRRGTGELFF,TGCAGTGCTAGAGATCGTAGGGGCACCGGGGAGCTGTTTTTT
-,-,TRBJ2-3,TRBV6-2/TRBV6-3,CASGGTVSTDTQYF,TGTGCCAGCGGAGGGACGGTTAGCACAGATACGCAGTATTTT
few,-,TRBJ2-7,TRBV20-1,CSARGDKFGYEQYF,TGCAGTGCTAGAGGGGACAAGTTCGGCTACGAGCAGTACTTC
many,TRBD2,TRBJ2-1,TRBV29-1,CSVGLAGVLGFF,TGCAGCGTTGGACTAGCGGGGGTTCTTGGGTTCTTC
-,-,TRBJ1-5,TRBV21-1,CASPKGVNQPQHF,TGTGCCAGCCCGAAGGGGGTAAATCAGCCCCAGCATTTT